This T cell receptor (beta chain) was sequenced in a study of PD-L1 blockade in urothelial cancer. Specified time point: pretreatment peripheral blood. Germline values: CDR1 MNHEY, CDR2 SMNVEV (reference sequence). V was clipped by 0 bases and J by 0 bases, with 11 bases between them. The CDR3 runs to 16 residues. This clone was seen only once. Assay used: immunoSEQ multiplex PCR; TCRdb lists only in-frame clones, some missing. The data hold around 100,000 clones, with around 86% observed a single time. The TCR was taken from a man in his 60s with urothelial cancer. V gene TRBV27 combines with J gene TRBJ1-2; the D gene is possibly TRBD1 (5 bases). The sequenced sample was PBMCs, obtained around atezolizumab (anti-PD-L1) treatment. The CDR3 spells CASSLSGREANYGYTF. Here the CDR3 DNA reads TGTGCCAGCAGTTTATCCGGCAGGGAAGCTAACTATGGCTACACCTTC.